What follows are 30 T cell receptor beta chains derived from one specimen sequenced in a study of Graves' ophthalmopathy and Graves' hyperthyroidism (dated by TCRdb to 2017 to 2018). Sequencing used an Illumina HiSeq 2000. TCR beta CDR3 regions were amplified from RNA transcripts for repertoire sequencing. A first-round RT-PCR used HTBI primers with the Qiagen OneStep RT-PCR kit, followed by a second-round multiplex PCR, size selection and purification. TCRdb handled the public reads itself, with Q25 trimming in fastp and clone calling in MiXCR, and kept productive beta chains. Each CDR3 protein appears once, grouped with its most common genes and DNA. The sample records about 740,000 distinct CDR3 sequences, around 40% of which are singletons. About 40% of the sample is in the top ten clones. The source material was peripheral blood. Source of these receptors: an adult man with Graves' ophthalmopathy.

The rearrangement links TRBV12-3 or TRBV12-4 to TRBJ1-4; 10 bases fit TRBD1. The V and J ends lost 8 bases and 8 bases, in that order; junction bases with no gene match: 11. The CDR3 length is 15 residues. The CDR3 is CASPWGTGVGEKLFF. As DNA, the CDR3 is TGTGCCAGCCCCTGGGGGACAGGGGTAGGAGAAAAACTGTTTTTT.

The chain joins TRBV11-2 to TRBJ1-5; D perhaps matches TRBD1 (5 bases). Germline V gene lookup returns CDR1 SGHAT and CDR2 FQNNGV. The CDR3 is made up of 14 amino acids. V was cut by 4 bases and J by 6 bases, with 13 bases left in between. In DNA, the CDR3 is TGTGCCAGCAGCTCCGTGGGGGGAACTCAGCCCCAGCATTTT. Protein product: CASSSVGGTQPQHF.

This clonotype has ten or more counts. J is TRBJ2-6 and V is TRBV15; tentatively, D is TRBD1 (7 bases). Trimming pared 4 bases from V and 0 bases from J, leaving 22 bases between. The germline V gene has CDR1 LNHNV and CDR2 YYDKDF (reference sequence). This CDR3 is 20 amino acids long. The CDR3 DNA reads TGTGCCACCAGCACCAGTCGTTCCAGGGGGGCGGTCTCTGGGGCCAACGTCCTGACTTTC. Residues: CATSTSRSRGAVSGANVLTF. The full variable domain, its missing parts supplied by reference TRBV15 and TRBJ2-6, is DAMVIQNPRYQVTQFGKPVTLSCSQTLNHNVMYWYQQKSSQAPKLLFHYYDKDFNNEADTPDNFQSRRPNTSFCFLDIRSPGLGDTAMYLCATSTSRSRGAVSGANVLTFGAGSRLTVL.

The chain is built from TRBV7-2 and TRBJ1-4, with D possibly TRBD1 on 5 matching bases. CDR1 and CDR2 from the germline V gene are SGHTA and FQGNSA. This CDR3 is built from 14 residues. V was trimmed by 6 bases and J by 7 bases, leaving 15 bases between them. This CDR3 is CASSTGGTGEKLFF. As DNA, the CDR3 is TGTGCCAGCAGTACGGGGGGAACGGGTGAAAAACTGTTTTTT.

The chain joins TRBV11-1 to TRBJ1-1, with a weak D call TRBD1 (6 bases). Trimming took 6 bases from V and 6 from J, leaving 20 bases between them. In germline, CDR1 is SGHAT, CDR2 FQDESV (reference sequence). CDR3 length: 15 amino acids. The CDR3 DNA follows: TGTGCCAGCAGATTAATAAGGGGGTCGCACGCTGAAGCTTTCTTT. Residues: CASRLIRGSHAEAFF.

This clonotype occurred many times. This chain uses TRBV29-1 with TRBJ1-2; weak D call: TRBD1 (6 bases). Trimming left V 8 bases short and J 4 bases short, with 17 bases between. This CDR3 spans 13 amino acids. The germline CDR1 and CDR2 sequences are SQVTM and ANQGSEA. For the CDR3, the DNA is TGCAGCTCTCTGGACGGCAGGGGCTATGGCTACACCTTC. Its protein product is CSSLDGRGYGYTF.

This clonotype has at least ten counts. The V gene is TRBV7-9, the J gene TRBJ1-6, with 11 bases lining up with TRBD1. CDR1 is SEHNR and CDR2 is FQNEAQ in the germline V gene (reference sequence). The trim removed 5 bases at V and 7 bases at J, leaving 7 bases unmatched. CDR3 length: 16 amino acids. The CDR3, as DNA: TGTGCCAGCAGCGTCGGGACAGGGGGACGCAATTCACCCCTCCACTTT. Amino acids: CASSVGTGGRNSPLHF.

This sequence joins TRBV25-1 and TRBJ2-1; no clear D. This CDR3 region has 17 residues. The germline V and J ends were trimmed by 3 bases and 3 bases, with 18 bases remaining between them. The germline V gene has CDR1 MGHDK and CDR2 SYGVNS. DNA for the CDR3: TGTGCCAGCAGTGATACCTGGACCTCGAAGGGCTACAATGAGCAGTTCTTC. Residues: CASSDTWTSKGYNEQFF.

This clonotype was seen a handful of times. The CDR3 DNA reads TGTGCCAGCAGTGGGGAACGGGGGCGGTGGGGATATGGCTACACCTTC. Translating gives CASSGERGRWGYGYTF. J is TRBJ1-2 and V is TRBV7-9; possible D gene TRBD1, 6 bases. The CDR3 covers 16 residues. The germline V gene encodes CDR1 SEHNR and CDR2 FQNEAQ (reference sequence). V was cut by 6 bases and J by 5 bases, with 22 bases left in between.

V and J are TRBV5-8 and TRBJ2-5, with D possibly being TRBD1 (5 bases). The germline gives CDR1 SGHTS, CDR2 YDEGEE. Deletions cut 1 base from V and 1 base from J, with 11 bases between. The CDR3 consists of 15 residues. CDR3 sequence reads: CASSLQGHPQETQYF. CDR3 nucleotide sequence: TGTGCCAGCAGCTTGCAGGGCCACCCCCAAGAGACCCAGTACTTC.

Details on this clonotype: One end of the junction fails to match germline, which may point to a read error. This chain uses TRBV2 with TRBJ2-5; 12 bases map to TRBD2. The CDR3 consists of 16 residues. Germline-derived CDR1 and CDR2 are SNHLY and FYNNEI. The CDR3 loop is CASSQWTSGIQETRYF. CDR3 DNA sequence: TGTGCCAGCAGCCAATGGACTAGCGGGATCCAAGAGACCCGGTACTTC.

Points on this clonotype: Just one base apart from a much larger clone, this may be a read error. This sequence joins TRBV15 and TRBJ2-7; no definite D call. The CDR3 contains 15 residues. In germline, CDR1 is LNHNV, CDR2 YYDKDF (reference sequence). Between the trimmed V and J ends, which lost 0 bases and 2 bases, there was a span of 11 bases. The CDR3 protein is CATSRESVAAYEQYF. As DNA, the CDR3 is TGTGCCACCAGCAGAGAGAGCGTGGCCGCCTACGAGCAGTACTTC.

The chain has TRBV15 and TRBJ1-2; perhaps TRBD1 as D (5 bases). The germline V gene encodes CDR1 LNHNV and CDR2 YYDKDF (reference sequence). The V gene lost 10 bases and the J gene lost 3 bases, with 21 bases spanning the gap. CDR3 length equals 15 residues. The CDR3 reads CASSFNQGADYGYTF. The CDR3 DNA reads TGTGCCAGCAGTTTCAATCAGGGTGCAGACTATGGCTACACCTTC.

Concerning this clonotype itself: This may come from a read error, since a much larger clone is one base off. The V gene is TRBV29-1, the J gene TRBJ1-5, with 9 bases fitting TRBD1. Germline loops: CDR1 SQVTM, CDR2 ANQGSEA. This CDR3 is built from 15 residues. The trim removed 7 bases at V and 4 bases at J, leaving 11 bases unmatched. The CDR3 loop is CSAGFGQGLNQPQHF. CDR3 bases: TGCAGCGCTGGCTTCGGACAGGGGTTAAATCAGCCCCAGCATTTT.

Turning to this clonotype: A single base separates this from a much larger clone, so it may be a read error. This rearrangement joins TRBV20-1 to TRBJ2-5; 11 bases agree with TRBD1. Germline V gene data show CDR1 as DFQATT and CDR2 as SNEGSKA (reference sequence). The CDR3 length is 12 residues. V was pared by 7 bases and J by 10 bases, with 8 bases of the junction left unmatched. The CDR3 sequence: CSGGTGGKNQYF. The CDR3, as DNA: TGCAGTGGAGGGACAGGGGGGAAGAACCAGTACTTC.

Note on this clonotype: A read error may produce the germline difference seen at one junction end. The chain uses TRBV7-9 and TRBJ2-5; possible D gene TRBD2, 6 bases. The end of the DNA fits TRBJ2-1 better, so the J call may be wrong. The CDR3 contains 14 residues. The germline V gene has CDR1 SEHNR and CDR2 FQNEAQ (reference sequence). The CDR3, as DNA: TGTGCCAGCAGCGTAGCCTTGACTAGTAGGGAGCAGTTCTTC. This sequence encodes CASSVALTSREQFF.

The chain combines TRBV20-1 with TRBJ1-2; 8 nucleotides match TRBD1. CDR3 length: 13 residues. From germline, CDR1 is DFQATT and CDR2 SNEGSKA (reference sequence). V gave up 7 bases and J gave up 4 bases; unmatched junction bases: 8. Here the CDR3 reads CSGGQGEIYGYTF. Here the CDR3 DNA reads TGCAGTGGAGGACAGGGCGAGATCTATGGCTACACCTTC.

This clonotype was counted only a few times. The chain recombines TRBV6-6 with TRBJ2-7; no firm D call. The CDR3 totals 16 residues. The germline CDR1 and CDR2 sequences are MNHNY and SVGAGI (reference sequence). Trimming cost V 1 base and J 2 bases, with 15 bases left between them. This CDR3 is CASSYLVPSMPYEQYF. In DNA form, the CDR3 reads TGTGCCAGCAGTTACTTGGTCCCTAGTATGCCCTACGAGCAGTACTTC.

This clonotype was counted ten times or more. The chain links TRBV19 to TRBJ1-2; D is unclear. Trimming pared 3 bases from V and 8 bases from J, leaving 7 bases between. There are 11 residues in the CDR3. Per the germline V gene, CDR1 is LNHDA and CDR2 is SQIVND (reference sequence). CDR3: CASSIGRGYTF. The CDR3 nucleotides read TGTGCCAGTAGTATCGGAAGAGGCTACACCTTC.

This rearrangement joins TRBV2 to TRBJ1-5; 9 nucleotides match TRBD1. The germline CDR1 and CDR2 sequences are SNHLY and FYNNEI. This CDR3 comprises 16 residues. V dropped 2 bases and J dropped 6; count of bases not matched to a gene: 8. The DNA for the CDR3 is TGTGCCAGCAGTGAACGCGGACAGGGGCTGAGTCAGCCCCAGCATTTT. Translated: CASSERGQGLSQPQHF.

Note on this clonotype: Without the conserved terminal phenylalanine or tryptophan, this CDR3 likely stems from a read error. V usage is TRBV25-1 and J usage is TRBJ1-6; D ambiguous. Between the trimmed V and J ends, which lost 3 bases and 8 bases, there was a span of 11 bases. The germline V gene encodes CDR1 MGHDK and CDR2 SYGVNS. CDR3 length: 14 amino acids. The CDR3 coding sequence is TGTGCCAGCAGTGACCTTTATAGGGATTCACCCCTCCACCTT. Translation: CASSDLYRDSPLHL.

This clonotype was counted ten times or more. The J gene is TRBJ1-4, the V gene TRBV25-1; D is perhaps TRBD1 (5 bases). The CDR3 is 14 residues long. Trimming removed 2 bases from V and 4 bases from J, with 8 bases in between. Germline loops: CDR1 MGHDK, CDR2 SYGVNS. DNA of the CDR3: TGTGCCAGCAGTGAAAGCAGGGATAATGAAAAACTGTTTTTT. Amino acids: CASSESRDNEKLFF. Looking up the rest from reference TRBV25-1 and TRBJ1-4 gives the full variable domain: EADIYQTPRYLVIGTGKKITLECSQTMGHDKMYWYQQDPGMELHLIHYSYGVNSTEKGDLSSESTVSRIRTEHFPLTLESARPSHTSQYLCASSESRDNEKLFFGSGTQLSVL.

The gene calls are TRBV25-1 and TRBJ2-5; a possible D gene is TRBD1 (5 bases). V lost 8 bases to trimming and J lost 0 bases, with 13 bases between them. CDR1 is MGHDK and CDR2 is SYGVNS in the germline V gene. CDR3 size: 14 residues. CDR3 amino acids: CASSPDSYQETQYF. The CDR3 DNA reads TGTGCCAGCTCACCCGACAGTTACCAAGAGACCCAGTACTTC.

The V call is TRBV11-2, the J call TRBJ2-7, with 7 bases lining up with TRBD2. J gave up 5 bases and V 6 bases, and 13 bases lay outside the gene matches. CDR3 size: 15 residues. In germline, CDR1 is SGHAT, CDR2 FQNNGV. The CDR3 bases are TGTGCCAGCAGTGCTAGCGAGGTGGGAGGGCACGAGCAGTACTTC. Protein sequence: CASSASEVGGHEQYF.

The genes are TRBV5-4 and TRBJ2-7, with unresolved D. The length of the CDR3 is 15 residues. The V and J ends lost 0 bases and 1 base respectively, with 11 bases between them. CDR1 and CDR2 (germline): SGHNT, YYREEE (reference sequence). The DNA for the CDR3 is TGTGCCAGCAGCTTGGGAGGCGGCAAGTCCTACGAGCAGTACTTC. It codes for CASSLGGGKSYEQYF.

The sample holds many counts of this clonotype. The chain recombines TRBV7-9 with TRBJ1-1, with D uncertain. The germline V and J ends were trimmed by 6 bases and 0 bases, with 8 bases remaining between them. The germline gives CDR1 SEHNR, CDR2 FQNEAQ (reference sequence). The CDR3 sequence is 13 residues long. CDR3 DNA sequence: TGTGCCAGCAGGAACCCAGTGAACACTGAAGCTTTCTTT. Protein: CASRNPVNTEAFF. The full variable domain, its missing parts supplied by reference TRBV7-9 and TRBJ1-1, is DTGVSQNPRHKITKRGQNVTFRCDPISEHNRLYWYRQTLGQGPEFLTYFQNEAQLEKSRLLSDRFSAERPKGSFSTLEIQRTEQGDSAMYLCASRNPVNTEAFFGQGTRLTVV.

The chain joins TRBV29-1 to TRBJ2-7; D is unresolved. Matching the DNA end better, TRBJ2-1 makes the J call doubtful. The CDR3 is made up of 15 amino acids. The germline V gene encodes CDR1 SQVTM and CDR2 ANQGSEA. The CDR3 spells CSVEGRASSYNEQFF. Written as DNA, the CDR3 is TGCAGCGTTGAAGGGCGAGCATCCTCCTACAATGAGCAGTTCTTC.

The chain recombines TRBV24-1 with TRBJ2-7; D gene ambiguous. The V end lost 6 bases, the J end lost 3 bases, and 8 bases lay between the germline ends. The CDR3 loop spans 12 amino acids. Germline V lookup: CDR1 KGHDR, CDR2 SFDVKD. The CDR3 loop is CATSPSGYEQYF. For the CDR3, the DNA is TGTGCCACCAGTCCCTCAGGCTACGAGCAGTACTTC.

This clonotype has at least ten counts. The chain couples TRBV20-1 to TRBJ2-5; a weak D match, TRBD1 (6 bases). The CDR3 sequence is 14 residues long. The V gene's germline CDR1 is DFQATT and CDR2 SNEGSKA (reference sequence). Trimming stripped 5 bases from V and 2 bases from J, with 15 bases between. CDR3 amino acids: CSAVRTGWQETQYF. CDR3 nucleotide sequence: TGCAGTGCTGTCCGCACAGGGTGGCAAGAGACCCAGTACTTC.

In this sample, this clonotype turned up a few times. CDR3 sequence reads: CASSVGVRGGEASPLHF. In DNA form, the CDR3 reads TGTGCCAGCAGCGTAGGGGTTCGGGGTGGAGAGGCCTCACCCCTCCACTTT. The chain carries TRBV9 and TRBJ1-6; D is ambiguous. V was clipped by 0 bases and J by 10 bases, with 20 bases between them. This CDR3 contains 17 residues. Germline V CDR1 and CDR2: SGDLS, YYNGEE.